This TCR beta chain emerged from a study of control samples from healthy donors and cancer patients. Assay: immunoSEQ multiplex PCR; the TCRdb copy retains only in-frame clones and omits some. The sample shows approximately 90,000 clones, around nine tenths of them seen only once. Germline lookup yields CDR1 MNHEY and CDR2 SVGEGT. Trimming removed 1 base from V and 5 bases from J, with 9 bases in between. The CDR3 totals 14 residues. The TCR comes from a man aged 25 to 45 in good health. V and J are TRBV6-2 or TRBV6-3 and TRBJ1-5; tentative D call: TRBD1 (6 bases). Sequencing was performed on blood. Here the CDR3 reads CASSYLSGDQPQHF. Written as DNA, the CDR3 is TGTGCCAGCAGTTACTTGTCAGGGGATCAGCCCCAGCATTTT.